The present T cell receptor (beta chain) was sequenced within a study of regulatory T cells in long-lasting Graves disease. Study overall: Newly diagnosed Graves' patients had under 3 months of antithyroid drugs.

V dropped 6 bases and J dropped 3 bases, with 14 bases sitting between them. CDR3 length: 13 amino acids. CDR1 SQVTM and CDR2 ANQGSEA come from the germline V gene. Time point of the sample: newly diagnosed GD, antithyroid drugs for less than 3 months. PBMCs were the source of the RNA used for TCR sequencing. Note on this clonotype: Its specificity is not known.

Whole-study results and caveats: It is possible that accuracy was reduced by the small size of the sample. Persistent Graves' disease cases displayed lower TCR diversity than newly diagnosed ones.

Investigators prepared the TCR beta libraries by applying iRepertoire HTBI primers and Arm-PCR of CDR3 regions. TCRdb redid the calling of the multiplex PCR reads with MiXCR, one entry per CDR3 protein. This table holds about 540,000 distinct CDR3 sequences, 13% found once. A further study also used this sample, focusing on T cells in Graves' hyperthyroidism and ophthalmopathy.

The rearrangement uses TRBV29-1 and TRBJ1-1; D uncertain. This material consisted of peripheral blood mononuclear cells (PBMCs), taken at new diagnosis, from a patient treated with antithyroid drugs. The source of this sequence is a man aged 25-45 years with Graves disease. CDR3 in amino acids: CSVRTEADTEAFF. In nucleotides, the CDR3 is TGCAGCGTGCGGACGGAGGCGGACACTGAAGCTTTCTTT.